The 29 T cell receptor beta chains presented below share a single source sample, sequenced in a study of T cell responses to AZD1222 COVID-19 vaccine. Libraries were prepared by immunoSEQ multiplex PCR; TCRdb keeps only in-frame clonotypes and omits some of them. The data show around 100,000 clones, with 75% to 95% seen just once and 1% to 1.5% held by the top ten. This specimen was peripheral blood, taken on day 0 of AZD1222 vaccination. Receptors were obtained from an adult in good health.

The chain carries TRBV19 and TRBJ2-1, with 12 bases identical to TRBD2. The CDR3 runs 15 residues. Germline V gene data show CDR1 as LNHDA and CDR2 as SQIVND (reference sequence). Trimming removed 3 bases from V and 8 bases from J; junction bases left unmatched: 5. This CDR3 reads CASSMGLAGGHEQFF. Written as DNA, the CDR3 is TGTGCCAGTAGTATGGGGCTAGCGGGGGGGCATGAGCAGTTCTTC.

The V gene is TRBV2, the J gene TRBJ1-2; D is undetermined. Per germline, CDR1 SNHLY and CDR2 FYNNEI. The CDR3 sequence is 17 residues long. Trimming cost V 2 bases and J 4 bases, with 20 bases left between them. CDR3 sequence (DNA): TGTGCCAGCAGTGAACCCGATGGAGGGCGGGGAATCTATGGCTACACCTTC. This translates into CASSEPDGGRGIYGYTF.

The CDR3 DNA sequence: TGTGCCAGCAGCGTGGCCCTCAGCCCGGGACATGGCTACACCTTC. Its translation is CASSVALSPGHGYTF. The J gene is TRBJ1-2, the V gene TRBV9, with a weak D call TRBD1 (5 bases). V was trimmed by 2 bases and J by 6 bases, leaving 17 bases between them. This CDR3 is 15 amino acids long. Germline values: CDR1 SGDLS, CDR2 YYNGEE.

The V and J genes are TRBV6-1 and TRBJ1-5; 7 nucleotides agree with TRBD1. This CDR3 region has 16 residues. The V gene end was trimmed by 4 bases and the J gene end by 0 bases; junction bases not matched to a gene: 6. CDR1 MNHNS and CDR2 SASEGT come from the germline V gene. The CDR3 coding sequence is TGTGCCAGCAGTGCACATAAGGGGGCTAGCAATCAGCCCCAGCATTTT. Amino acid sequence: CASSAHKGASNQPQHF.

The CDR3 is CASSYSNGLPGAPLHF. In nucleotides, the CDR3 is TGTGCCAGCAGTTACTCGAATGGCTTACCCGGGGCACCCCTCCACTTT. The rearrangement joins TRBV6-5 to TRBJ1-6; D gene uncertain. Germline-derived CDR1 and CDR2 are MNHEY and SVGAGI. This CDR3 has 16 amino acids. The germline V and J ends were trimmed by 0 bases and 11 bases, with 17 bases remaining between them.

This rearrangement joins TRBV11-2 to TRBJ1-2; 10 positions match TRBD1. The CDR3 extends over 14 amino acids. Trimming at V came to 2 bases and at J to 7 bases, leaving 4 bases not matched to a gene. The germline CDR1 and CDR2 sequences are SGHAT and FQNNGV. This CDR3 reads CASSLSTGGLGYTF. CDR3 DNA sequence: TGTGCCAGCAGCTTATCGACAGGGGGCCTTGGCTACACCTTC.

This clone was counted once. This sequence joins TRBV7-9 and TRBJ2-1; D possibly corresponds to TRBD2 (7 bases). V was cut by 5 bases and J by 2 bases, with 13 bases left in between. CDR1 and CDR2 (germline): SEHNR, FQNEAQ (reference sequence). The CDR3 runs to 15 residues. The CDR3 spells CASSGRGPAYNEQFF. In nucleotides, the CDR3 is TGTGCCAGCAGCGGGCGGGGGCCAGCCTACAATGAGCAGTTCTTC.

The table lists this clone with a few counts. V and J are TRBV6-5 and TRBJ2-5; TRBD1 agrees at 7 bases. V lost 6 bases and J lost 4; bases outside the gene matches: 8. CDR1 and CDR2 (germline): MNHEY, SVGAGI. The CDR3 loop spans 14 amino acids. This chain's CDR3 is CASRATGTSETQYF. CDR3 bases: TGTGCCAGCAGAGCGACAGGGACGTCAGAGACCCAGTACTTC.

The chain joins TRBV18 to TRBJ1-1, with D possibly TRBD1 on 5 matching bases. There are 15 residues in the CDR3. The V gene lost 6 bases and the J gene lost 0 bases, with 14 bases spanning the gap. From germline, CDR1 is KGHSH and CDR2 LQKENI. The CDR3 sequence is CASSPEGDLNTEAFF. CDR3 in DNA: TGTGCCAGCTCCCCCGAAGGGGATTTGAACACTGAAGCTTTCTTT.

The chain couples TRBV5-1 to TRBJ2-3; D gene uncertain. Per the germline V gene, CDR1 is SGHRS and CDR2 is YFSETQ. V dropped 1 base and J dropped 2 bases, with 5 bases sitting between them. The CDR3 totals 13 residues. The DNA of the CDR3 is TGCGCCAGCAGCTTGCGCCTCACAGATACGCAGTATTTT. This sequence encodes CASSLRLTDTQYF.

The DNA for the CDR3 is TGTGCCAGCAGTTTAGGCCCTATTGTGGGATTATATGAGCAGTTCTTC. As protein: CASSLGPIVGLYEQFF. The chain uses TRBV28 and TRBJ2-1, with unresolved D. The V and J ends lost 2 bases and 8 bases respectively, with 19 bases between them. This CDR3 spans 16 amino acids. Germline V gives CDR1 MDHEN, CDR2 SYDVKM.

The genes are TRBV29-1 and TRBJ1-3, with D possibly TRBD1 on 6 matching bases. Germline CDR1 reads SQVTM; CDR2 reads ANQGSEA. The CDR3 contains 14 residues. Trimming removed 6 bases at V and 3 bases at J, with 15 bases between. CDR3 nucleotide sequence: TGCAGCGTCGCAACAGGGAAAGGTGGAAACACCATATATTTT. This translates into CSVATGKGGNTIYF.

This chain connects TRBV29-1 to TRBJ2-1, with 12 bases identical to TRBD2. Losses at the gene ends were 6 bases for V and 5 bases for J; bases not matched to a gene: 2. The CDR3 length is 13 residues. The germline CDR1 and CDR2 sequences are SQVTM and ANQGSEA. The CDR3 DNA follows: TGCAGCGTACGGACTAGCGGGGACAATGAGCAGTTCTTC. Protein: CSVRTSGDNEQFF.

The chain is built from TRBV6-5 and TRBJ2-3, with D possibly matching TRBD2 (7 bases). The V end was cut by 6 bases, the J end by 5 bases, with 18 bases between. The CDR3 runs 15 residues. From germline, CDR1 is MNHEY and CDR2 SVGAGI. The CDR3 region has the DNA TGTGCCAGCAGCCGCGGGGGCGACCTGGGAGATACGCAGTATTTT. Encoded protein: CASSRGGDLGDTQYF.

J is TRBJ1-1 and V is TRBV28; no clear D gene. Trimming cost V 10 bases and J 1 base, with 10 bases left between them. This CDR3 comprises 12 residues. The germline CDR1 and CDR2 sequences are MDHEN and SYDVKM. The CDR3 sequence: CATIGGNTEAFF. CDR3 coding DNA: TGTGCCACCATCGGTGGGAACACTGAAGCTTTCTTT.

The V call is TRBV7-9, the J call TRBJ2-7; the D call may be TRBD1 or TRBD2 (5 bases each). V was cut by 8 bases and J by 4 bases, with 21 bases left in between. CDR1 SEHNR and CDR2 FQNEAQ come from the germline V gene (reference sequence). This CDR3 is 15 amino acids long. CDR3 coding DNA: TGTGCCAGCGGACCAGAATGGGACCAATCTTACGAGCAGTACTTC. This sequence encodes CASGPEWDQSYEQYF.

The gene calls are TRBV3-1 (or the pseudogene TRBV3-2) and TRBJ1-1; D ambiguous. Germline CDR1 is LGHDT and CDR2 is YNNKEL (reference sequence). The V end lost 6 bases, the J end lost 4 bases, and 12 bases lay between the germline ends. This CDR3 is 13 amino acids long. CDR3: CASSLRLPTEAFF. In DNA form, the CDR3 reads TGTGCCAGCAGTCTAAGGTTACCCACTGAAGCTTTCTTT.

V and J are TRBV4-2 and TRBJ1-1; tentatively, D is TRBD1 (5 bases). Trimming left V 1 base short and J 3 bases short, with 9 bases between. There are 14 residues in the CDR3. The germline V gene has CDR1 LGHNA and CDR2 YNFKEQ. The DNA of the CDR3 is TGTGCCAGCAGCCAAGCCCAGGGTCACACTGAAGCTTTCTTT. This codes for CASSQAQGHTEAFF.

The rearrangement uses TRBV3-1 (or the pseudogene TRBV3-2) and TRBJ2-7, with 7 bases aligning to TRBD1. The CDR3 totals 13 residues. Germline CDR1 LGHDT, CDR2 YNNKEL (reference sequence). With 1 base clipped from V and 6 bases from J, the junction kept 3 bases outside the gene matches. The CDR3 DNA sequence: TGTGCCAGCAGCCAAGTTGACAGGGTCGAGCAGTACTTC. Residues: CASSQVDRVEQYF.

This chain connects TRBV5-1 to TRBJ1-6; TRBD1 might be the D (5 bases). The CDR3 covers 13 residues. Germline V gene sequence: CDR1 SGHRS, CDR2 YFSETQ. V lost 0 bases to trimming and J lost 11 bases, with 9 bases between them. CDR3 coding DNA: TGCGCCAGCAGCTTGGCTCTAGGGGCACCCCTCCACTTT. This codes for CASSLALGAPLHF. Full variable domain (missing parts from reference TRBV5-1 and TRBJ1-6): KAGVTQTPRYLIKTRGQQVTLSCSPISGHRSVSWYQQTPGQGLQFLFEYFSETQRNKGNFPGRFSGRQFSNSRSEMNVSTLELGDSALYLCASSLALGAPLHFGNGTRLTVT.

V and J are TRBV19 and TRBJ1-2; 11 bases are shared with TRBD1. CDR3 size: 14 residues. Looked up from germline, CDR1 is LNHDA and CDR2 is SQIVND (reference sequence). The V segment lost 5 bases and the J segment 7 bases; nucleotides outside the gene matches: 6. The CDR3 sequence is CASSSGQGAFGYTF. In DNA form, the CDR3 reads TGTGCCAGTAGTTCAGGACAGGGGGCCTTTGGCTACACCTTC.

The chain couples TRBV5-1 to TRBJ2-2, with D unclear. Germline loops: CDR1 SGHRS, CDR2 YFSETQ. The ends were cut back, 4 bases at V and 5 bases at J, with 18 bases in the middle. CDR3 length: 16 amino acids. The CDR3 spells CASSPRTAGVTGELFF. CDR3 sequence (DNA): TGCGCCAGCAGCCCCCGGACGGCTGGGGTAACCGGGGAGCTGTTTTTT.

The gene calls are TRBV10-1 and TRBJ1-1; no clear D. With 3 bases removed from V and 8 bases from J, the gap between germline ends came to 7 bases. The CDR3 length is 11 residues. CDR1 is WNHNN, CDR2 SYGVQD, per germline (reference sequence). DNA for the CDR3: TGCGCCAGCAGTGACGGAGGGGAAGCTTTCTTT. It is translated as CASSDGGEAFF.

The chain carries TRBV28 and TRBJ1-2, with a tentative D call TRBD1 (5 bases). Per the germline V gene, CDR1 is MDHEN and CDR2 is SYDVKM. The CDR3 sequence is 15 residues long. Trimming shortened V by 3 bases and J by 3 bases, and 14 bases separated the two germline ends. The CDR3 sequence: CASSLAGVRHYGYTF. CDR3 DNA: TGTGCCAGCAGTTTGGCGGGGGTTCGGCACTATGGCTACACCTTC.

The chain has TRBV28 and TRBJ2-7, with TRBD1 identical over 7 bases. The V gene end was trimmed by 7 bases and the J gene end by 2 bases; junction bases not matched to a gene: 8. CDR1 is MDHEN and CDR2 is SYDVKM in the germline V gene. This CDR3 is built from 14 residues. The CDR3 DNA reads TGTGCCAGCACCTACAGGGGAATTCCCTACGAGCAGTACTTC. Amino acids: CASTYRGIPYEQYF.

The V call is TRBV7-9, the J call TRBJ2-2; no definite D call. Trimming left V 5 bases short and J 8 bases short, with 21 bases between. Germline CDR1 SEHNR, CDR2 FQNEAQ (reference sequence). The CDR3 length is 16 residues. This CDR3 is CASSPTGTRHAGELFF. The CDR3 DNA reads TGTGCCAGCAGCCCCACCGGAACTCGACACGCTGGGGAGCTGTTTTTT.

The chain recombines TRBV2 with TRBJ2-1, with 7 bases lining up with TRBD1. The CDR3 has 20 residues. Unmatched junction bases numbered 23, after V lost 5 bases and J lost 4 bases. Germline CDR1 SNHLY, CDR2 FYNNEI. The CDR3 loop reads CASSTVDGRVTGLEYNEQFF. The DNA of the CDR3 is TGTGCCAGCAGTACCGTCGACGGGCGGGTGACAGGGCTGGAGTACAATGAGCAGTTCTTC.

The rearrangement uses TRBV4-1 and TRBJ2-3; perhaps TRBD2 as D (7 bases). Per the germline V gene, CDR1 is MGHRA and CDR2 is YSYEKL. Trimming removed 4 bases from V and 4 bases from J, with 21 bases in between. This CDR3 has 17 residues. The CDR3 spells CASSRLWEGGAADTQYF. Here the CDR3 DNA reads TGCGCCAGCAGCCGATTGTGGGAGGGGGGCGCCGCAGATACGCAGTATTTT.

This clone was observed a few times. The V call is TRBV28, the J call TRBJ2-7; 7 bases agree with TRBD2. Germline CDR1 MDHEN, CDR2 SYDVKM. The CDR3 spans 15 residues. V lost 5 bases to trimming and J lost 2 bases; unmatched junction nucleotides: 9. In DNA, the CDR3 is TGTGCCAGCAGTGTTTTCGGGGGGAAAACCTACGAGCAGTACTTC. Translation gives CASSVFGGKTYEQYF. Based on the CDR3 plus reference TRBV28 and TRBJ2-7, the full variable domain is DVKVTQSSRYLVKRTGEKVFLECVQDMDHENMFWYRQDPGLGLRLIYFSYDVKMKEKGDIPEGYSVSREKKERFSLILESASTNQTSMYLCASSVFGGKTYEQYFGPGTRLTVT.